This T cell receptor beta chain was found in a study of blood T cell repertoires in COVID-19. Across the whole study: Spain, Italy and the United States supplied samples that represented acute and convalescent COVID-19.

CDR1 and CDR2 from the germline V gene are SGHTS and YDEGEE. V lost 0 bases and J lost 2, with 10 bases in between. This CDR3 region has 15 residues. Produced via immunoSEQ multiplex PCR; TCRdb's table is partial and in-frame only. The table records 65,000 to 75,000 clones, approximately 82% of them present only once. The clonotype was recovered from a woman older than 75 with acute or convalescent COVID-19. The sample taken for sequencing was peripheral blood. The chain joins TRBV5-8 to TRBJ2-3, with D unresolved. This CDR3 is CASSLVVAPTDTQYF. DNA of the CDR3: TGTGCCAGCAGCTTGGTTGTAGCCCCCACAGATACGCAGTATTTT.